This T cell receptor (beta chain) was recovered during a study of response to subunit inactivated influenza vaccine. The study, taken as a whole, reports: The authors proposed limited new T cell recruitment per seasonal influenza vaccination.

Only a few counts were recorded for this clonotype. Its antigen is as yet unknown. Each CDR3 protein is one row after TCRdb ran MiXCR on the RT-PCR reads. The table shows approximately 520,000 distinct CDR3 sequences, with about 25% occurring only once. Germline V gives CDR1 SGHTA, CDR2 FQGTGA. CDR3 length: 14 residues. Trimming removed 5 bases at V and 1 base at J, with 10 bases between. This specimen consisted of CD4+ T cells sorted from PBMCs, obtained around 5 days after vaccination. This receptor was obtained from a man over 45 who received an inactivated influenza vaccine. J is TRBJ2-3 and V is TRBV7-3; TRBD1 is a possible D gene (6 bases). The CDR3 coding sequence is TGTGCCAGCAGCCAGGGGTTCCGCACAGATACGCAGTATTTT. Protein: CASSQGFRTDTQYF.